These 8 T cell receptor beta chains originate from one sample sequenced in a study of T-cell reconstitution after alpha-beta-depleted transplantation in children. For TCRbeta, the library was prepared with unique molecular identifiers. TCRdb reprocessed the PCR reads via MiXCR and lists one record per CDR3 protein. The table includes some 600,000 distinct CDR3 sequences, about 15% detected once. Sequenced here: PBMCs from the stem cell graft donor, sampled from the stem cell graft. These receptors all come from a human donor who donated a stem cell graft to a child with acute myeloid leukemia.

The chain is built from TRBV4-1 and TRBJ2-7; the D gene could be TRBD1 or TRBD2 (5 bases each). Germline V gives CDR1 MGHRA, CDR2 YSYEKL. The CDR3 covers 14 residues. V shed 1 base and J shed 8 bases, with 15 bases lying between them. The CDR3 is CASSQGVGGKQQYV. CDR3 DNA: TGCGCCAGCAGCCAAGGCGTTGGGGGTAAGCAGCAGTACGTC.

V usage is TRBV5-1 and J usage is TRBJ1-1; D uncertain. CDR1 SGHRS and CDR2 YFSETQ come from the germline V gene. This CDR3 comprises 13 residues. The V and J ends lost 5 bases and 0 bases respectively, with 8 bases between them. The CDR3, as DNA: TGCGCCAGCAGGCCCTTACTGAACACTGAAGCTTTCTTT. Translation gives CASRPLLNTEAFF.

This clonotype was seen a handful of times. The V and J genes are TRBV20-1 and TRBJ1-4; the D is unclear. From germline, CDR1 is DFQATT and CDR2 SNEGSKA (reference sequence). Trimming took 3 bases from V and 0 from J, leaving 17 bases between them. This CDR3 is built from 17 residues. CDR3 sequence (DNA): TGCAGTGCTAGCGCCCTGAAGAGGCTTGCAACTAATGAAAAACTGTTTTTT. It codes for CSASALKRLATNEKLFF.

V is TRBV12-3 or TRBV12-4 and J is TRBJ2-5; D might be TRBD1 (6 bases). The CDR3 sequence is 14 residues long. Trimming removed 6 bases at V and 8 bases at J, with 19 bases between. The CDR3 region is CASRPTGSLETQYF. CDR3 nucleotide sequence: TGTGCCAGCAGGCCGACAGGTTCCCTGGAAACCCAGTACTTC.

This clonotype has a count of ten or more. V and J are TRBV12-3 or TRBV12-4 and TRBJ2-1; 11 nucleotides align to TRBD1. V lost 7 bases, J lost 8 bases, and 10 bases stayed unmatched. The CDR3 is made up of 15 amino acids. The CDR3 loop reads CASTQRDRGMYEQFF. The CDR3 nucleotides are TGTGCCAGCACCCAACGGGACAGGGGGATGTATGAGCAGTTCTTC.

V gene TRBV11-2 combines with J gene TRBJ2-4; TRBD2 aligns across 11 bases. This CDR3 is 19 amino acids long. V shed 2 bases and J 2 bases; nucleotides not matched to a gene: 11. From germline, CDR1 is SGHAT and CDR2 FQNNGV. The CDR3 DNA follows: TGTGCCAGCAGCTTAAGGTCCGGGACTAGCGGTCTTCCCAAAAACATTCAGTACTTC. Encoded protein: CASSLRSGTSGLPKNIQYF.

This clonotype was found many times. Germline is not matched at one junction end, which may reflect a read error. CDR3 amino acids: CSVDRPPVDF. As DNA, the CDR3 is TGCAGCGTTGATAGGCCCCCCGTGGACTTC. The chain combines TRBV29-1 with TRBJ2-5, with D uncertain. The CDR3 sequence is 10 residues long. The germline gives CDR1 SQVTM, CDR2 ANQGSEA.

This clonotype was seen ten or more times. The chain combines TRBV25-1 with TRBJ1-1; D might be TRBD1 (5 bases). CDR1 and CDR2 from the germline V gene are MGHDK and SYGVNS. Deletions cut 8 bases from V and 3 bases from J, with 13 bases between. The CDR3 length is 13 residues. CDR3 coding DNA: TGTGCCAGCTCGGGGGTAGTGGACACTGAAGCTTTCTTT. Protein sequence: CASSGVVDTEAFF.